The rows below give T cell receptor beta chains drawn from one sample of a study of liver allograft versus peripheral blood T cells. TCRdb reprocessed the reads with MiXCR, giving one entry per CDR3 protein. The table records about 11,000 distinct CDR3 sequences, about 25% of them present only once. The receptors here all came from a human patient who had a liver transplant. Among the T cells, some may be from the graft donor. Both conserved end residues are part of each CDR3. Fields, in order: J gene, V gene, clone size, D gene, CDR3 DNA, CDR3 protein. The D gene is left open where the match is weak. Clone size is stated in some rows and not others, as once, few, many or a class when expanded.

j_gene: TRBJ2-7
v_gene: TRBV10-3
abundance: few
d_gene: NA
CDR3nt: TGTGCCATCAGTGAGCCGAACAAGGACTACGAGCAGTACTTC
CDR3aa: CAISEPNKDYEQYF

j_gene: TRBJ2-1
v_gene: TRBV20-1
abundance: few
d_gene: NA
CDR3nt: TGCAGTGCTGGGACGACCGAGTGGGAGCAGTTCTTC
CDR3aa: CSAGTTEWEQFF

j_gene: TRBJ2-7
v_gene: TRBV28
abundance: NA
d_gene: TRBD2
CDR3nt: TGTGCCAGCAGTTTATTCATAGCGGGGGGAACCTACGAGCAGTACTTC
CDR3aa: CASSLFIAGGTYEQYF

j_gene: TRBJ1-3
v_gene: TRBV5-6
abundance: medium-sized
d_gene: NA
CDR3nt: TGTGCCAGCAGCCCACAAACTGGAAACACCATATATTTT
CDR3aa: CASSPQTGNTIYF

j_gene: TRBJ2-5
v_gene: TRBV18
abundance: NA
d_gene: TRBD1
CDR3nt: TGTGCCAGCTCCCCCCCCAGCAGGGGGCTAGGGACCCAGTACTTC
CDR3aa: CASSPPSRGLGTQYF

j_gene: TRBJ2-2
v_gene: TRBV6-2/TRBV6-3
abundance: medium-sized
d_gene: NA
CDR3nt: TGTGCCAGCAGTTACGTCCTCGGGGAGCTGTTTTTT
CDR3aa: CASSYVLGELFF

j_gene: TRBJ2-2
v_gene: TRBV28
abundance: NA
d_gene: TRBD1
CDR3nt: TGTGCCAGCAGTCCATCCCCGGGACAGGGGGCGAACACCGGGGAGCTGTTTTTT
CDR3aa: CASSPSPGQGANTGELFF

j_gene: TRBJ2-7
v_gene: TRBV28
abundance: once
d_gene: NA
CDR3nt: TGTGCCAGCAGTTTAGAGTACTTGAGCTACGAGCAGTACTTC
CDR3aa: CASSLEYLSYEQYF

j_gene: TRBJ1-5
v_gene: TRBV12-3/TRBV12-4
abundance: NA
d_gene: NA
CDR3nt: TGTGCCAGCGGGGGTTCCCGGGCTAATCAGCCCCAGCATTTT
CDR3aa: CASGGSRANQPQHF

j_gene: TRBJ1-1
v_gene: TRBV18
abundance: medium-sized
d_gene: NA
CDR3nt: TGTGCCAGCTCACCCCAGTGGGGGGCTACTGAAGCTTTCTTT
CDR3aa: CASSPQWGATEAFF

j_gene: TRBJ1-1
v_gene: TRBV20-1
abundance: NA
d_gene: NA
CDR3nt: TGCAGTGCTAGCCGGACTATGAACACTGAAGCTTTCTTT
CDR3aa: CSASRTMNTEAFF

j_gene: TRBJ1-1
v_gene: TRBV7-2
abundance: NA
d_gene: NA
CDR3nt: TGTGCCAGCAGCTTACCCTCAAATTACGCTGAAGCTTTCTTT
CDR3aa: CASSLPSNYAEAFF

j_gene: TRBJ1-6
v_gene: TRBV7-2
abundance: medium-sized
d_gene: NA
CDR3nt: TGTGCCAGCAGCTTAGAATTTCGGGATTCACCCCTCCACTTT
CDR3aa: CASSLEFRDSPLHF

j_gene: TRBJ2-1
v_gene: TRBV29-1
abundance: medium-sized
d_gene: TRBD2
CDR3nt: TGCAGCGTTGAAGGCGGGAGGGCCATGAATGAGCAGTTCTTC
CDR3aa: CSVEGGRAMNEQFF

j_gene: TRBJ1-1
v_gene: TRBV29-1
abundance: medium-sized
d_gene: TRBD1
CDR3nt: TGCAGCGCGGACAGGGCTTATACTGAAGCTTTCTTT
CDR3aa: CSADRAYTEAFF

j_gene: TRBJ1-5
v_gene: TRBV6-1
abundance: NA
d_gene: NA
CDR3nt: TGTGCCAGCAGTAGGGGGTCCCACCTGGCCGATCAGCCCCAGCATTTT
CDR3aa: CASSRGSHLADQPQHF

j_gene: TRBJ1-1
v_gene: TRBV6-5
abundance: NA
d_gene: NA
CDR3nt: TGTGCCAGCAGTTACTCGAGGAACACTGAAGCTTTCTTT
CDR3aa: CASSYSRNTEAFF

j_gene: TRBJ1-5
v_gene: TRBV12-5
abundance: NA
d_gene: TRBD1
CDR3nt: TGTGCCAGCAGGAAGACAGGGGGCGCGGGCAATCAGCCCCAGCATTTT
CDR3aa: CASRKTGGAGNQPQHF

j_gene: TRBJ2-7
v_gene: TRBV12-3/TRBV12-4
abundance: NA
d_gene: TRBD1
CDR3nt: TGTGCCAGCAGTCCAAGCCCGGGACAGGGTTACGAGCAGTACTTC
CDR3aa: CASSPSPGQGYEQYF

j_gene: TRBJ2-3
v_gene: TRBV30
abundance: medium-sized
d_gene: TRBD2
CDR3nt: TGTGCCTTGAGCGGGATTTCGACAGATACGCAGTATTTT
CDR3aa: CALSGISTDTQYF

j_gene: TRBJ2-1
v_gene: TRBV6-2/TRBV6-3
abundance: NA
d_gene: NA
CDR3nt: TGTGCCAGCAGCTCCCTTAAGCTGGGAATTTACAATGAGCAGTTCTTC
CDR3aa: CASSSLKLGIYNEQFF

j_gene: TRBJ1-1
v_gene: TRBV30
abundance: medium-sized
d_gene: NA
CDR3nt: TGTGCCTGGAGTGTTTTAGGAATGAACACTGAAGCTTTCTTT
CDR3aa: CAWSVLGMNTEAFF

j_gene: TRBJ1-6
v_gene: TRBV7-2
abundance: medium-sized
d_gene: TRBD1
CDR3nt: TGTGCCAGCAGCTTAGCGGGACAGGCCCTAGGTTCACCCCTCCACTTT
CDR3aa: CASSLAGQALGSPLHF

j_gene: TRBJ1-1
v_gene: TRBV28
abundance: few
d_gene: TRBD1
CDR3nt: TGTGCCAGCAGTCAGACGACAGGGGGCACTGAAGCTTTCTTT
CDR3aa: CASSQTTGGTEAFF

j_gene: TRBJ1-5
v_gene: TRBV6-1
abundance: few
d_gene: TRBD1
CDR3nt: TGTGCCAGCAGTGGACAGGGGGGAACAGGGCAGCCCCAGCATTTT
CDR3aa: CASSGQGGTGQPQHF

j_gene: TRBJ2-7
v_gene: TRBV27
abundance: NA
d_gene: NA
CDR3nt: TGTGCCAGCAGTCCTGGGGCCTACTACGAGCAGTACTTC
CDR3aa: CASSPGAYYEQYF

j_gene: TRBJ1-2
v_gene: TRBV30
abundance: medium-sized
d_gene: NA
CDR3nt: TGTGCCTGGACGACTGGGGGTGGCTACACCTTC
CDR3aa: CAWTTGGGYTF

j_gene: TRBJ1-5
v_gene: TRBV20-1
abundance: NA
d_gene: NA
CDR3nt: TGCAGTGCACTCGAGACAGGCAAGGATAGCAATCAGCCCCAGCATTTT
CDR3aa: CSALETGKDSNQPQHF

j_gene: TRBJ2-7
v_gene: TRBV5-4
abundance: once
d_gene: TRBD1
CDR3nt: TGTGCCAGCAGCTTAAAGACAGGGCTTAGAGAGTACGAGCAGTACTTC
CDR3aa: CASSLKTGLREYEQYF

j_gene: TRBJ2-1
v_gene: TRBV27
abundance: many
d_gene: TRBD2
CDR3nt: TGTGCCAGCAGTTTACGGCTAGCGGGAGCGGATGAGCAGTTCTTC
CDR3aa: CASSLRLAGADEQFF

j_gene: TRBJ1-1
v_gene: TRBV29-1
abundance: medium-sized
d_gene: TRBD1
CDR3nt: TGCAGCGGTAAGAGGGACAGCATGAACACTGAAGCTTTCTTT
CDR3aa: CSGKRDSMNTEAFF

j_gene: TRBJ1-3
v_gene: TRBV6-5
abundance: medium-sized
d_gene: NA
CDR3nt: TGTGCCAGCAGTTACCAGGCTGGAAACACCATATATTTT
CDR3aa: CASSYQAGNTIYF

j_gene: TRBJ1-1
v_gene: TRBV15
abundance: medium-sized
d_gene: TRBD1
CDR3nt: TGTGCCACCAGCAGAGGACAGGGGGCTGAAGCTTTCTTT
CDR3aa: CATSRGQGAEAFF

j_gene: TRBJ1-5
v_gene: TRBV18
abundance: NA
d_gene: NA
CDR3nt: TGTGCCAGCTCACCAGGAGGGGGGATAGATAGGTTACAGCCCCAGCATTTT
CDR3aa: CASSPGGGIDRLQPQHF

j_gene: TRBJ1-5
v_gene: TRBV7-9
abundance: few
d_gene: NA
CDR3nt: TGTGCCAGCAGCCCCTATGAGGGATTCCAGCCCCAGCATTTT
CDR3aa: CASSPYEGFQPQHF

j_gene: TRBJ2-7
v_gene: TRBV7-2
abundance: few
d_gene: NA
CDR3nt: TGTGCCAGCAGCCCGCGTGGCGACCCAAGCTCCTACGAGCAGTACTTC
CDR3aa: CASSPRGDPSSYEQYF

j_gene: TRBJ1-5
v_gene: TRBV28
abundance: NA
d_gene: TRBD1
CDR3nt: TGTGCCAGCCAGTTTGGGACAGGGAATCAGCCCCAGCATTTT
CDR3aa: CASQFGTGNQPQHF

j_gene: TRBJ1-2
v_gene: TRBV7-2
abundance: NA
d_gene: NA
CDR3nt: TGTGCCAGCAGCGAACTCGCGGGATATTCTGGCTACACCTTC
CDR3aa: CASSELAGYSGYTF

j_gene: TRBJ1-5
v_gene: TRBV10-3
abundance: NA
d_gene: NA
CDR3nt: TGTGCCATCAGTGAGGTTAGCAATCAGCCCCGGCATTTT
CDR3aa: CAISEVSNQPRHF

j_gene: TRBJ2-7
v_gene: TRBV7-2
abundance: NA
d_gene: NA
CDR3nt: TGTGCCAGCAGCTTAGGGGGGGGGCCCTACTCCTACGAGCAGTACTTC
CDR3aa: CASSLGGGPYSYEQYF

j_gene: TRBJ2-3
v_gene: TRBV6-2/TRBV6-3
abundance: NA
d_gene: NA
CDR3nt: TGTGCCAGCAGTCCCAGCGGGCTGGGTCCAGATACGCAGTATTTT
CDR3aa: CASSPSGLGPDTQYF

j_gene: TRBJ1-2
v_gene: TRBV28
abundance: NA
d_gene: NA
CDR3nt: TGTGCCAGCACCACGTTGACAGGTGGAGCTAACTATGGCTACACCTTC
CDR3aa: CASTTLTGGANYGYTF

j_gene: TRBJ2-7
v_gene: TRBV27
abundance: medium-sized
d_gene: NA
CDR3nt: TGTGCCAGCAGCTCCCGGGCGGGGACAGCCTACGAGCAGTACTTC
CDR3aa: CASSSRAGTAYEQYF

j_gene: TRBJ1-4
v_gene: TRBV28
abundance: NA
d_gene: NA
CDR3nt: TGTGCCAGCAGTTCGTGGACGGTGTGGGGAAAACTGTTTTTT
CDR3aa: CASSSWTVWGKLFF

j_gene: TRBJ2-5
v_gene: TRBV20-1
abundance: NA
d_gene: TRBD2
CDR3nt: TGCAGTGCTAGGATACTAGCGGGAGGGGAAGAGACCCAGTACTTC
CDR3aa: CSARILAGGEETQYF

j_gene: TRBJ1-6
v_gene: TRBV5-4
abundance: medium-sized
d_gene: TRBD1
CDR3nt: TGTGCCAGCAGCTCATGGGACAGTGATACCCTCCACTTT
CDR3aa: CASSSWDSDTLHF

j_gene: TRBJ2-3
v_gene: TRBV6-2/TRBV6-3
abundance: few
d_gene: TRBD2
CDR3nt: TGTGCCAGCAGTTCCGACTTTGGTCTGGCGGGGGGGACAGATACGCAGTATTTT
CDR3aa: CASSSDFGLAGGTDTQYF

j_gene: TRBJ1-1
v_gene: TRBV12-5
abundance: NA
d_gene: NA
CDR3nt: TGTGCTAGTGGTTCGCGGGCGACAGAGGCGGACACTGAAGCTTTCTTT
CDR3aa: CASGSRATEADTEAFF

j_gene: TRBJ2-7
v_gene: TRBV5-6
abundance: many
d_gene: TRBD2
CDR3nt: TGTGCCAGCAGCTTGTATGGCGGGAGGGCCGTAATCTACGAGCAGTACTTC
CDR3aa: CASSLYGGRAVIYEQYF

j_gene: TRBJ2-3
v_gene: TRBV24-1
abundance: NA
d_gene: NA
CDR3nt: TGTGCCACCAGTGAAGGGGGGGGCACAGATACGCAGTATTTT
CDR3aa: CATSEGGGTDTQYF

j_gene: TRBJ2-7
v_gene: TRBV18
abundance: few
d_gene: TRBD1
CDR3nt: TGTGCCAGCTCACCACCGGGACAGACCTACGAGCAGTACTTC
CDR3aa: CASSPPGQTYEQYF

j_gene: TRBJ2-3
v_gene: TRBV18
abundance: medium-sized
d_gene: TRBD1
CDR3nt: TGTGCCAGCTCACCTTCGACAGGGAGCACAGATACGCAGTATTTT
CDR3aa: CASSPSTGSTDTQYF

j_gene: TRBJ2-5
v_gene: TRBV28
abundance: NA
d_gene: NA
CDR3nt: TGTGCCAGCAGTTGGGCAGGGGATTTGGGGCAAGAGACCCAGTACTTC
CDR3aa: CASSWAGDLGQETQYF

j_gene: TRBJ2-7
v_gene: TRBV5-5
abundance: NA
d_gene: NA
CDR3nt: TGTGCCAGCAGCTTGGAGTGGGGGATGTACGAGCAGTACTTC
CDR3aa: CASSLEWGMYEQYF

j_gene: TRBJ1-3
v_gene: TRBV27
abundance: medium-sized
d_gene: NA
CDR3nt: TGTGCCAGCGGCGGGACTGGAAACACCATATATTTT
CDR3aa: CASGGTGNTIYF

j_gene: TRBJ1-3
v_gene: TRBV30
abundance: NA
d_gene: NA
CDR3nt: TGTGCCTGGAGTGTAGGCCGGGACGCGAGCTCTGGAAACACCATATATTTT
CDR3aa: CAWSVGRDASSGNTIYF

j_gene: TRBJ2-1
v_gene: TRBV19
abundance: NA
d_gene: TRBD2
CDR3nt: TGTGCCAGTAGTATAGGTAGCGGGAGCAATGAGCAGTTCTTC
CDR3aa: CASSIGSGSNEQFF

j_gene: TRBJ1-5
v_gene: TRBV7-2
abundance: few
d_gene: NA
CDR3nt: TGTGCCAGCAGCTTATTTCACATGGGACCTAGGAGTGTCAATCAGCCCCAGCATTTT
CDR3aa: CASSLFHMGPRSVNQPQHF

j_gene: TRBJ1-1
v_gene: TRBV7-9
abundance: NA
d_gene: NA
CDR3nt: TGTGCCACTTACAGTGGGGGGTTCAGGAACACTGAAGCTTTCTTT
CDR3aa: CATYSGGFRNTEAFF